This TCR beta chain was sequenced during a study of cytomegalovirus exposure and HLA in healthy donors. The study's findings and limits: Per published reports, the classifier diagnosed cytomegalovirus status with high specificity and sensitivity. When analyzed later, the rates of TCR association showed variation by HLA locus, with DRB1 the most and HLA-C the fewest. It was approximately 160 TCR beta chains that were listed as cytomegalovirus-associated.

Concerning this clone: The antigen is not known.

13 Jbeta primers and 60 Vbeta primers were used for the PCR. TCRdb's table, derived via immunoSEQ multiplex PCR, lists solely in-frame clones and lacks some. The table includes about 90,000 clones, about 72% detected once. Healthy people donating bone marrow made up the donors. The specimen sequenced was PBMCs. The clonotype comes from a woman aged 55-70 years in good health and CMV-seropositive.

In DNA form, the CDR3 reads TGCGCCAGCAGCTTCCGACAGGGGGCGACGACAGATACGCAGTATTTT. Translation: CASSFRQGATTDTQYF. The chain combines TRBV5-1 with TRBJ2-3; TRBD1 agrees at 10 bases. V lost 2 bases to trimming and J lost 3 bases; unmatched junction nucleotides: 6. The germline V gene has CDR1 SGHRS and CDR2 YFSETQ. CDR3 length equals 16 residues.